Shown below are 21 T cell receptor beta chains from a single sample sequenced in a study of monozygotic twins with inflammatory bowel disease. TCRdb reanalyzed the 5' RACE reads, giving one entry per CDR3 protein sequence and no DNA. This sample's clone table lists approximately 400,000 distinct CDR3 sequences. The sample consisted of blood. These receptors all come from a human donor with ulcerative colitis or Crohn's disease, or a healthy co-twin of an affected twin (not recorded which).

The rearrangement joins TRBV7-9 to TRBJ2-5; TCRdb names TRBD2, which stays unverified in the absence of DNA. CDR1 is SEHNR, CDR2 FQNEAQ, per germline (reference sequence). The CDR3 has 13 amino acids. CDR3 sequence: CASSFTGDGTQYF.

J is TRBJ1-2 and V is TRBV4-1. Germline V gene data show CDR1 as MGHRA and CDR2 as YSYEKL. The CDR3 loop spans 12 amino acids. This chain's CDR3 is CASSHPGPSYTF.

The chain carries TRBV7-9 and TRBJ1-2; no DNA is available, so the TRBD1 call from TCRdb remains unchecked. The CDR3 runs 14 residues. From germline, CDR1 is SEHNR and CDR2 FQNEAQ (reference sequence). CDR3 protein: CASSQTGKGYGYTF. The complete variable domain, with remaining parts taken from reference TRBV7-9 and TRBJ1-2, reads DTGVSQNPRHKITKRGQNVTFRCDPISEHNRLYWYRQTLGQGPEFLTYFQNEAQLEKSRLLSDRFSAERPKGSFSTLEIQRTEQGDSAMYLCASSQTGKGYGYTFGSGTRLTVV.

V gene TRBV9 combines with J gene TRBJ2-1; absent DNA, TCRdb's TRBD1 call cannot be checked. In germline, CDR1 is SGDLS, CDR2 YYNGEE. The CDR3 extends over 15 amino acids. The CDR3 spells CASSGGQGDYNEQFF.

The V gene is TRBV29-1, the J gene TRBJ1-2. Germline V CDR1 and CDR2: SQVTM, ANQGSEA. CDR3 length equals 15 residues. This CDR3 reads CSVGDKLAGNYGYTF. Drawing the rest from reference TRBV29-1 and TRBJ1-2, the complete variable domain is SAVISQKPSRDICQRGTSLTIQCQVDSQVTMMFWYRQQPGQSLTLIATANQGSEATYESGFVIDKFPISRPNLTFSTLTVSNMSPEDSSIYLCSVGDKLAGNYGYTFGSGTRLTVV.

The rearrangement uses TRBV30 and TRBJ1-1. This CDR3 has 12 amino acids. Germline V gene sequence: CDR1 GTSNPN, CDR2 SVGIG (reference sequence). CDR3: CAWSEQNTEAFF. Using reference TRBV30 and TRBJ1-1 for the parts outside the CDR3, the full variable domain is SQTIHQWPATLVQPVGSPLSLECTVEGTSNPNLYWYRQAAGRGLQLLFYSVGIGQISSEVPQNLSASRPQDRQFILSSKKLLLSDSGFYLCAWSEQNTEAFFGQGTRLTVV.

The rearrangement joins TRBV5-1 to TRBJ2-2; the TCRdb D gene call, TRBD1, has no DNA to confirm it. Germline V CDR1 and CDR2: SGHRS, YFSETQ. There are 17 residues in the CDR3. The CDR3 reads CASSLEEADRVNGELFF. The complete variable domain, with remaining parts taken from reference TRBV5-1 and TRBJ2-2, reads KAGVTQTPRYLIKTRGQQVTLSCSPISGHRSVSWYQQTPGQGLQFLFEYFSETQRNKGNFPGRFSGRQFSNSRSEMNVSTLELGDSALYLCASSLEEADRVNGELFFGEGSRLTVL.

The CDR3 loop reads CSARLVGSSYEQYF. The chain has TRBV20-1 and TRBJ2-7. This CDR3 contains 14 residues. The V gene's germline CDR1 is DFQATT and CDR2 SNEGSKA (reference sequence).

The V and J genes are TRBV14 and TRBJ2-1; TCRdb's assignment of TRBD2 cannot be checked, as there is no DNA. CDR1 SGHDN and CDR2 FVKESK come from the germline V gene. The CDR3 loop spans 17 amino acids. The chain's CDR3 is CASRQGLAEPNWNEQFF.

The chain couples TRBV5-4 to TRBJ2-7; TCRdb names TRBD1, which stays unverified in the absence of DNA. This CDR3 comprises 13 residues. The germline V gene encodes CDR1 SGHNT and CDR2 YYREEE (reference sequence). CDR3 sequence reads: CASSWGTPYEQYF.

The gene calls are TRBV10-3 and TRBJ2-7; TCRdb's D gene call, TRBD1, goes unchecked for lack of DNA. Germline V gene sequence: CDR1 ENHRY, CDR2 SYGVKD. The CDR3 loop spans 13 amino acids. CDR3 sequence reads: CAITGGEPGRQYF.

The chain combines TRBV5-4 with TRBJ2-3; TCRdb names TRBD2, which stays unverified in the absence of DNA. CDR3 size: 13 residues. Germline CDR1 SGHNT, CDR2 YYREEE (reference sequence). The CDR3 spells CASSTPGLAAQYF.

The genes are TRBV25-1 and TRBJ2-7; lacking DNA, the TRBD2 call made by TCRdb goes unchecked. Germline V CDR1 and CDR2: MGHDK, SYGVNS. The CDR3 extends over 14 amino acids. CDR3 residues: CASSGGPATYEQYF.

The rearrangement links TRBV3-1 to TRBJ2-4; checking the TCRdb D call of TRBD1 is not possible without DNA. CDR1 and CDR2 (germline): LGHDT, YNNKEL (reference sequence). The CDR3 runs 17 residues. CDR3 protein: CASSVRGAHGTKNIQYF.

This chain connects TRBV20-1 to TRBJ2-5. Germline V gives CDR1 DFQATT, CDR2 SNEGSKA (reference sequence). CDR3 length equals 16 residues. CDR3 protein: CSARDIASSGTETQYF.

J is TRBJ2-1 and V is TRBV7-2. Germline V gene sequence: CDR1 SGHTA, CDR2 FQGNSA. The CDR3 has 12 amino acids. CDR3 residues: CASSSMSGSKFF.

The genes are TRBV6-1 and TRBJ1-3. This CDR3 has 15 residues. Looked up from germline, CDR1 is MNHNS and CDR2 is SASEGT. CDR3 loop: CASSKGQGSGNTIYF.

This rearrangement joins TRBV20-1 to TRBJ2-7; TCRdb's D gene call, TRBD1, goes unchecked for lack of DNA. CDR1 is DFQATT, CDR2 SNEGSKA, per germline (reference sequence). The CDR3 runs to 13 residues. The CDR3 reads CSARTGSPYEQYF.

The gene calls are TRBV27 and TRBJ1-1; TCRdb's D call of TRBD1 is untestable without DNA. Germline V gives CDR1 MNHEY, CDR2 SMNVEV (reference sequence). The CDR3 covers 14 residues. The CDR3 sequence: CASSFTTGYTEAFF.

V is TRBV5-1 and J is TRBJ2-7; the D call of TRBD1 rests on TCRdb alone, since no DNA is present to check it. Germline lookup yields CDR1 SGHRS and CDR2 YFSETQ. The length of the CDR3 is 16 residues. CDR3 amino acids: CASSLGRGGSTYEQYF. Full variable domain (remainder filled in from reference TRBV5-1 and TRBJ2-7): KAGVTQTPRYLIKTRGQQVTLSCSPISGHRSVSWYQQTPGQGLQFLFEYFSETQRNKGNFPGRFSGRQFSNSRSEMNVSTLELGDSALYLCASSLGRGGSTYEQYFGPGTRLTVT.

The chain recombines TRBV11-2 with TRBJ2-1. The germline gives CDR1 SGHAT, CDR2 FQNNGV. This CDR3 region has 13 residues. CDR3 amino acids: CASSLERINEQFF.